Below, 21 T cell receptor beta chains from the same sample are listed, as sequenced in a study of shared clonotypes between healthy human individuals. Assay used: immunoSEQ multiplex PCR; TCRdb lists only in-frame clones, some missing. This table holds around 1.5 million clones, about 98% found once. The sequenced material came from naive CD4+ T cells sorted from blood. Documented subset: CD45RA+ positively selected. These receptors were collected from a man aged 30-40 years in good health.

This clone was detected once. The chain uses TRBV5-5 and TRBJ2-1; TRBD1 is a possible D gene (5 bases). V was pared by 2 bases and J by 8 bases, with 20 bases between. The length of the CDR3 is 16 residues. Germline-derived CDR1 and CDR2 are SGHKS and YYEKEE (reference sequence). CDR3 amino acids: CASSFKGQGVLDEQFF. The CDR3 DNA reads TGTGCCAGCAGCTTTAAAGGCCAGGGCGTATTGGATGAGCAGTTCTTC.

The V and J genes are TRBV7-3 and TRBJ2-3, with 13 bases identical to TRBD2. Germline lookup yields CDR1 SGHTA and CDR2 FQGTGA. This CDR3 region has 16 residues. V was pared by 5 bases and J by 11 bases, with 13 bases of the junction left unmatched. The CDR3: CASSLTGTSGTAGQYF. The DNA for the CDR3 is TGTGCCAGCAGCCTCACCGGGACTAGCGGGACGGCCGGGCAGTATTTT.

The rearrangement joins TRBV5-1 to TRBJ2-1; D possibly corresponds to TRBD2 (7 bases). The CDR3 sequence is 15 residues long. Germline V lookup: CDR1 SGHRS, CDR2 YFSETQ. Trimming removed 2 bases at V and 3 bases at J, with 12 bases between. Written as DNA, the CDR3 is TGCGCCAGCAGCTTATTGGGAGGGGGCTACAATGAGCAGTTCTTC. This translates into CASSLLGGGYNEQFF.

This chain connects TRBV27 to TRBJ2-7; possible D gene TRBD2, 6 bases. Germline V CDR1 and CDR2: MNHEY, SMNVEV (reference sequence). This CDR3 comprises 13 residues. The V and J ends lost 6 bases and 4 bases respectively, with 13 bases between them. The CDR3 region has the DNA TGTGCCAGCAGAAGAACTAGCCGGTACGAGCAGTACTTC. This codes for CASRRTSRYEQYF.

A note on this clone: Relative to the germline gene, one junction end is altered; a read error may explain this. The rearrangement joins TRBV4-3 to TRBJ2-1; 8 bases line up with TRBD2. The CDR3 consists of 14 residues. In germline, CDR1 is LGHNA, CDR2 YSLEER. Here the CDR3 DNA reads TGCGCCAGCAGCCAAGAGATGTCGTGGCGGCGGGGGGTCTTC. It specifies CASSQEMSWRRGVF.

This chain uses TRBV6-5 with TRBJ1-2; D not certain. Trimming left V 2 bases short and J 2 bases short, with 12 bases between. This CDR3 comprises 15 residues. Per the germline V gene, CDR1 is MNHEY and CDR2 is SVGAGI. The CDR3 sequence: CASSYTHAVNYGYTF. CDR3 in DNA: TGTGCCAGCAGTTACACCCACGCGGTCAACTATGGCTACACCTTC.

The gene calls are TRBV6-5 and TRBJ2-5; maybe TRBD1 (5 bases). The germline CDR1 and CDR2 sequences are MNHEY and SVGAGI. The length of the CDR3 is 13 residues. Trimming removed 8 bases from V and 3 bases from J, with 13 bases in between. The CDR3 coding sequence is TGTGCCAGCCGGTCTTCAGGGAAAGAGACCCAGTACTTC. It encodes CASRSSGKETQYF.

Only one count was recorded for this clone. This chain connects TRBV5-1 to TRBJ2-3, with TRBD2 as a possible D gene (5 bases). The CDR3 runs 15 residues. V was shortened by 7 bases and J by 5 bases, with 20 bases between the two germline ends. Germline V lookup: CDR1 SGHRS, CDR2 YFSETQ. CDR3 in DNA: TGCGCCAGCGGTCGGTGGGGAATAGAGGGAGATACGCAGTATTTT. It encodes CASGRWGIEGDTQYF.

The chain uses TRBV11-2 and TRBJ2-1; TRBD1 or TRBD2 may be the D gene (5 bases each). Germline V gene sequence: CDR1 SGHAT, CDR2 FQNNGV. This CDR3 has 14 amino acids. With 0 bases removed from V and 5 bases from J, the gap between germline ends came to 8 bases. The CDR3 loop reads CASSLDRGNNEQFF. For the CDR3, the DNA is TGTGCCAGCAGCTTAGATCGGGGCAACAATGAGCAGTTCTTC.

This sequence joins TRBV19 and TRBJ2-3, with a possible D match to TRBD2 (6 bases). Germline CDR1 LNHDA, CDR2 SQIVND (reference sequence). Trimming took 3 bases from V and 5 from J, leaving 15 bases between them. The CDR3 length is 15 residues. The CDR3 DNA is TGTGCCAGTAGTATTGGGACTGCCCACATAGATACGCAGTATTTT. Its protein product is CASSIGTAHIDTQYF.

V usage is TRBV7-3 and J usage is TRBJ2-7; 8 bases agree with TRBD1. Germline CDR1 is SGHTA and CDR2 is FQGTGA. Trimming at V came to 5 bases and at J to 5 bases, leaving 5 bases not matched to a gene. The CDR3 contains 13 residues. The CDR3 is CASSRQGSHEQYF. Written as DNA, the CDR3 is TGTGCCAGCAGCAGACAGGGGTCCCACGAGCAGTACTTC.

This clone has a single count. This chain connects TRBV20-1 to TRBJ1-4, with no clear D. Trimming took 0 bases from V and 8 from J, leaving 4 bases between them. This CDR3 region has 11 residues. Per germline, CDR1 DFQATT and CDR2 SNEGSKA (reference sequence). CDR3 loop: CSARDLEKLFF. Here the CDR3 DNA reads TGCAGTGCTAGAGATCTCGAAAAACTGTTTTTT.

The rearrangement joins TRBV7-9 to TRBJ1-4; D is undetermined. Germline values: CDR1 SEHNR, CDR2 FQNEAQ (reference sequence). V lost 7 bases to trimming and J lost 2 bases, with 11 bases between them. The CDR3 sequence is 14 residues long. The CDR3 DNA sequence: TGTGCCAGCACCTGGGCTGGGACTAATGAAAAACTGTTTTTT. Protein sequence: CASTWAGTNEKLFF.

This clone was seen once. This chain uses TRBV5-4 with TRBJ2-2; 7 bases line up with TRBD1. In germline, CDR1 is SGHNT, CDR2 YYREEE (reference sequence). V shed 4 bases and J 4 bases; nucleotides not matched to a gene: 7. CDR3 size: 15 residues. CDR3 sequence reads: CASSRPTGSTGELFF. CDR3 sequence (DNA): TGTGCCAGCAGCCGTCCGACAGGGTCCACCGGGGAGCTGTTTTTT.

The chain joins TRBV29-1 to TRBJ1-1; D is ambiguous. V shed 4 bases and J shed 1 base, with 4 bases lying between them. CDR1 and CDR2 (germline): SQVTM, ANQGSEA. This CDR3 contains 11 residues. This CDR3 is CSVAKNTEAFF. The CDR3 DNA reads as TGCAGCGTTGCCAAGAACACTGAAGCTTTCTTT.

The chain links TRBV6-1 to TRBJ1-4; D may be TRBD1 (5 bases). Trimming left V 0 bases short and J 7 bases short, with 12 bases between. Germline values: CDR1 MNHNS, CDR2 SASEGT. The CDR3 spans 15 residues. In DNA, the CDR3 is TGTGCCAGCAGTGAAGCGGCGGGGACTGGTGAAAAACTGTTTTTT. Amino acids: CASSEAAGTGEKLFF.

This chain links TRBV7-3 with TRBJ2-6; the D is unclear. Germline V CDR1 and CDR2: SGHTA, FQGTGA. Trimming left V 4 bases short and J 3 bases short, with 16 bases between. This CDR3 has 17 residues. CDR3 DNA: TGTGCCAGCAGCTCTAATACCGGACGTGTTGGGGCCAACGTCCTGACTTTC. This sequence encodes CASSSNTGRVGANVLTF.

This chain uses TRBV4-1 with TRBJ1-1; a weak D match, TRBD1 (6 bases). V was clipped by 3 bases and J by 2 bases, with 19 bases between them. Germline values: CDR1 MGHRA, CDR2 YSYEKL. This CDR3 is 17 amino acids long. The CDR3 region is CASSHLVRGPKNTEAFF. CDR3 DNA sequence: TGCGCCAGCAGCCATTTAGTCCGGGGGCCAAAAAACACTGAAGCTTTCTTT.

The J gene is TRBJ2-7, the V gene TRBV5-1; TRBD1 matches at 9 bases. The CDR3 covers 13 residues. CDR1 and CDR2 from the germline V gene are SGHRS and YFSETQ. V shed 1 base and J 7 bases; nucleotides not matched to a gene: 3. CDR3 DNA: TGCGCCAGCAGCTTGACAGGGGGCTGGGAGCAGTACTTC. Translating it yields CASSLTGGWEQYF.

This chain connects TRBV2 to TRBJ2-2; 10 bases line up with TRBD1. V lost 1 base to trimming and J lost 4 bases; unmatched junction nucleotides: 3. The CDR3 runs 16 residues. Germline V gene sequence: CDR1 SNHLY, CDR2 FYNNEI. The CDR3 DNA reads TGTGCCAGCAGTGAAGAGGGACAGGGGATCACCGGGGAGCTGTTTTTT. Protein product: CASSEEGQGITGELFF.

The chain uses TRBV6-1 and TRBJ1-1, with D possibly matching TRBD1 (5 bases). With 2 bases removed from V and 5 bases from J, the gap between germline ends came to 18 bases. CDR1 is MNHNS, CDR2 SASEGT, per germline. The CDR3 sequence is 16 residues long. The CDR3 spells CASSERKGERWTEAFF. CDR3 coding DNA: TGTGCCAGCAGTGAAAGAAAAGGGGAGCGTTGGACTGAAGCTTTCTTT.